Below, 9 T cell receptor beta chains from the same sample are listed, as sequenced in a study of Ad26.COV2.S vaccination and SARS-CoV-2 variants. The treatment is: around 19 received Ad26.COV2.S at low or high dose, single or two shots; roughly five received placebo; per-sample allocation not given. Repertoires come from day 63 after the first vaccine or placebo injection. Method: immunoSEQ multiplex PCR; TCRdb's copy keeps in-frame clones and lacks some. The repertoire holds fewer than 500,000 clones, 80% to 90% seen once, with about 2.7% in the top ten. The input for sequencing was peripheral blood, taken in a trial of Ad26.COV2.S vaccine versus placebo. Receptors were obtained from a person aged 18 to 59 who received the Ad26.COV2.S COVID-19 vaccine or a placebo.

The chain combines TRBV2 with TRBJ2-7, with D maybe TRBD1 (7 bases). Germline V CDR1 and CDR2: SNHLY, FYNNEI. Trimming stripped 3 bases from V and 3 bases from J, with 21 bases between. The CDR3 has 17 amino acids. The CDR3 spells CASSDLVGRGAYYEQYV. The DNA for the CDR3 is TGTGCCAGCAGTGATCTCGTCGGCAGGGGGGCCTACTACGAGCAGTACGTC.

This chain connects TRBV18 to TRBJ2-2; TRBD1 aligns across 10 bases. The V gene's germline CDR1 is KGHSH and CDR2 LQKENI. The CDR3 length is 16 residues. The V gene end was trimmed by 3 bases and the J gene end by 3 bases; junction bases not matched to a gene: 4. The CDR3 coding sequence is TGTGCCAGCTCACCCCGACAGGGGGCTGACACCGGGGAGCTGTTTTTT. It translates to CASSPRQGADTGELFF.

This clone has more than one count but fewer than ten. The same CDR3 arises from other DNA sequences in this sample as well. This rearrangement joins TRBV7-2 to TRBJ2-2; possibly TRBD1 for D (5 bases). V lost 5 bases and J 0 bases, leaving 10 bases between the germline ends. The germline V gene has CDR1 SGHTA and CDR2 FQGNSA. The length of the CDR3 is 15 residues. This CDR3 reads CASSPRTTNTGELFF. The CDR3 DNA sequence: TGTGCCAGCAGCCCCAGGACAACGAACACCGGGGAGCTGTTTTTT.

The chain carries TRBV7-9 and TRBJ2-1; weak D call: TRBD2 (6 bases). The V end was cut by 5 bases, the J end by 3 bases, with 8 bases between. The CDR3 is 13 residues long. Germline V lookup: CDR1 SEHNR, CDR2 FQNEAQ (reference sequence). CDR3 protein: CASSRGGYNEQFF. CDR3 coding DNA: TGTGCCAGCAGCCGGGGAGGCTACAATGAGCAGTTCTTC.

The CDR3 bases are TGTGCCACCAGTGGGCAGAGCACTAACTATGGCTACACCTTC. Translated, it gives CATSGQSTNYGYTF. This chain joins TRBV24-1 and TRBJ1-2, with D hard to call. The V end lost 5 bases, the J end lost 0 bases, and 9 bases lay between the germline ends. CDR3 length: 14 amino acids. The germline V gene encodes CDR1 KGHDR and CDR2 SFDVKD.

The chain carries TRBV19 and TRBJ2-7; 7 positions agree with TRBD1. The CDR3 is 15 amino acids. V lost 5 bases, J lost 0 bases, and 7 bases stayed unmatched. Germline-derived CDR1 and CDR2 are LNHDA and SQIVND (reference sequence). CDR3 in amino acids: CASSVTGDLSYEQYF. The CDR3 DNA is TGTGCCAGTAGTGTAACAGGGGACCTCTCCTACGAGCAGTACTTC.

The chain employs TRBV29-1 and TRBJ2-7; D possibly uses TRBD1 or TRBD2 (5 bases each). V lost 6 bases and J lost 1, with 16 bases in between. Germline lookup yields CDR1 SQVTM and CDR2 ANQGSEA. The CDR3 is 14 residues long. This chain's CDR3 is CSVSGTLESYEQYF. DNA for the CDR3: TGCAGCGTGTCCGGGACGCTGGAATCCTACGAGCAGTACTTC.

This chain joins TRBV5-4 and TRBJ1-1; a possible D gene is TRBD1 (5 bases). V was cut by 5 bases and J by 4 bases, with 15 bases left in between. The CDR3 has 14 amino acids. CDR1 is SGHNT, CDR2 YYREEE, per germline (reference sequence). CDR3 residues: CASSSGTAGTEAFF. The CDR3, as DNA: TGTGCCAGCAGTTCCGGGACCGCAGGCACTGAAGCTTTCTTT.

The chain employs TRBV10-3 and TRBJ2-7, with a possible D match to TRBD2 (5 bases). The CDR3 runs 12 residues. The germline V gene encodes CDR1 ENHRY and CDR2 SYGVKD. V lost 5 bases and J lost 3, with 8 bases in between. The CDR3 reads CAISPGNYEQYF. CDR3 DNA sequence: TGTGCCATCAGTCCCGGGAACTACGAGCAGTACTTC.